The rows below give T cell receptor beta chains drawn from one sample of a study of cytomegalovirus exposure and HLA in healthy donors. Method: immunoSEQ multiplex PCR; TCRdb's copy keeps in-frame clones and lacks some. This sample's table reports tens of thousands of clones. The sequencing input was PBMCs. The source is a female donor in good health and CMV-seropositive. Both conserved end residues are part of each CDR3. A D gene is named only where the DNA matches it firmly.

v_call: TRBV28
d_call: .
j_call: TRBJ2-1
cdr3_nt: TGTGCCAGCGGGGTAGGGAGCATCAATGAGCAGTTCTTC
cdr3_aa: CASGVGSINEQFF

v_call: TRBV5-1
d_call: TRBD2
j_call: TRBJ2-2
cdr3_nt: TGCGCCAGCAGCTTGGGTAGCGGGGCCCCGAACACCGGGGAGCTGTTTTTT
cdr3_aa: CASSLGSGAPNTGELFF

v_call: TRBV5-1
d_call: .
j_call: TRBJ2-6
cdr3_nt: TGCGCCAGCAGCCTTTGGGCGGGGACCGGGGCCAACGTCCTGACTTTC
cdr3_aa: CASSLWAGTGANVLTF

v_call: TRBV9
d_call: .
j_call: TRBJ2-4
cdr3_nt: TGTGCCAGCAGCCCCCAGGACAGTCCTCAAAACATTCAGTACTTC
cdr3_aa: CASSPQDSPQNIQYF

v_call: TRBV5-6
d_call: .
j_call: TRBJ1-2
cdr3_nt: TGTGCCAGCAGCCAGACTAACTATGGCTACACCTTC
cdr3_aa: CASSQTNYGYTF

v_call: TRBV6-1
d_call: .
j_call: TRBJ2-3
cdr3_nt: TGTGCCAGCACTGTTGGGCCCCCAATGGGAGATACGCAGTATTTT
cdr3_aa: CASTVGPPMGDTQYF

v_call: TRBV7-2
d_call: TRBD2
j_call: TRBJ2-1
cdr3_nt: TGTGCCAGCAGTATGGGGCTAGCGGGGGGGTCTGGCTCCGACAATGAGCAGTTCTTC
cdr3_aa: CASSMGLAGGSGSDNEQFF

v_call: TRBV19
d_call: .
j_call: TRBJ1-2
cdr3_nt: TGTGCCAGTAGTAGGACAGCAAAGGTCTATGGCTACACCTTC
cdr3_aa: CASSRTAKVYGYTF

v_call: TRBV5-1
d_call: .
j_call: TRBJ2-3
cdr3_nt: TGCGCCAGCAGCTTCGGACAGAGCACAGATACGCAGTATTTT
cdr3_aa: CASSFGQSTDTQYF

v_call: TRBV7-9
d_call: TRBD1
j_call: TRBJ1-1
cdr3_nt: TGTGCCAGCAGCCCATTTTCAGGACAGGGGGCTGCTGAAGCTTTCTTT
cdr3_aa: CASSPFSGQGAAEAFF

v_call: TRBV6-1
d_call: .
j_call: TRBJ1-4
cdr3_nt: TGTGCCAGCAGTGAAATCACGGCAACTAATGAAAAACTGTTTTTT
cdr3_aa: CASSEITATNEKLFF

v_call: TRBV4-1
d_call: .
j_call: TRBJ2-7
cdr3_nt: TGCGCCAGCAGCCAACAAGGCGGGGCCCCTTACGAGCAGTACTTC
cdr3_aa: CASSQQGGAPYEQYF

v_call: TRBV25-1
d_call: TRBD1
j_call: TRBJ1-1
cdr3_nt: TGTGCCAGCAGATCAGGGACAGGGATGTTGAACACTGAAGCTTTCTTT
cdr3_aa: CASRSGTGMLNTEAFF

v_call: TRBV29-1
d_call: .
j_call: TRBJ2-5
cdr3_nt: TGCAGCGTTGGGCAGTACGAGACCCAGTACTTC
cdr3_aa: CSVGQYETQYF

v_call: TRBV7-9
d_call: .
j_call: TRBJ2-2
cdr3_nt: TGTGCCAACCTCAGAAATACCGGGGAGCTGTTTTTT
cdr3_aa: CANLRNTGELFF

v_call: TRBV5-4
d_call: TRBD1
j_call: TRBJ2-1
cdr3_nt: TGTGCCAGCAGCCGGACAGGGAACAATGAGCAGTTCTTC
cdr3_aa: CASSRTGNNEQFF

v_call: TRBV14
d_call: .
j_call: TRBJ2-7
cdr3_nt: TGTGCCAGCAGCCGCGCTAGGGAGCAGTACTTC
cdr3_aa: CASSRAREQYF

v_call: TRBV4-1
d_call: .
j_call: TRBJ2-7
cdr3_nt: TGCGCCAGCAGCCAAGTTGGCGGCAGGGGCTCCGAGCAGTACTTC
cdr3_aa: CASSQVGGRGSEQYF

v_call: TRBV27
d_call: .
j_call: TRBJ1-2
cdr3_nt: TGTGCCAGCAGTTCCTGGGAGGGGAATGAAAAGGATAACTATGGCTACACCTTC
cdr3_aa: CASSSWEGNEKDNYGYTF

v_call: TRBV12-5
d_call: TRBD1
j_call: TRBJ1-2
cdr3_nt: TGTGCTAGTGGTCGGGGGACAGGGGGCGATAACTATGGCTACACCTTC
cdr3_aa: CASGRGTGGDNYGYTF

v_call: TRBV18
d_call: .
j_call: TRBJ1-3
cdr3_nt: TGTGCCAGCTCACCACCCTCGGGAGGCTCCGGAAACACCATATATTTT
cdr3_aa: CASSPPSGGSGNTIYF

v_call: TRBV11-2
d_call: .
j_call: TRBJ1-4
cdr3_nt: TGTGCCAGCAGCTTCTCTCAGGCAACTAATGAAAAACTGTTTTTT
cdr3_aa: CASSFSQATNEKLFF

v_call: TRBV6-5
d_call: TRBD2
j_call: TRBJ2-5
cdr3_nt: TGTGCCAGCAGTTACGCTCCGGGGGGCCAAGAGACCCAGTACTTC
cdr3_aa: CASSYAPGGQETQYF

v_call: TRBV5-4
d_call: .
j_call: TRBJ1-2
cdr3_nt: TGTGCCAGCAGCAACCAGGGTGCGGCTAACTATGGCTACACCTTC
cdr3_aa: CASSNQGAANYGYTF

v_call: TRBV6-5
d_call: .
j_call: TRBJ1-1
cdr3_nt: TGTGCCAGCAGTTACTTTGGCAGGCAGATGAACACTGAAGCTTTCTTT
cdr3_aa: CASSYFGRQMNTEAFF

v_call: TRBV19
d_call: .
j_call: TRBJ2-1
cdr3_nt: TGTGCCAGTAGCGGGTTCAACAATGAGCAGTTCTTC
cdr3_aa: CASSGFNNEQFF

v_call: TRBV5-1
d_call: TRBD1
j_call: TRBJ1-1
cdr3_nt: TGCGCCAGCAGCGGGACAGGGATCACTGAAGCTTTCTTT
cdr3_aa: CASSGTGITEAFF

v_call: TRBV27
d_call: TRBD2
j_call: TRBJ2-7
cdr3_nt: TGTGCCAGCTTTGGGTCGTTTGGAGCGGGGGATTCTTACGAGCAGTACTTC
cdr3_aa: CASFGSFGAGDSYEQYF

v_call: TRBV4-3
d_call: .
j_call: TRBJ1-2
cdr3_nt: TGCGCCAGCAGCCAAGTCCCGGAGGTCTATGGCTACACCTTC
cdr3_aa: CASSQVPEVYGYTF

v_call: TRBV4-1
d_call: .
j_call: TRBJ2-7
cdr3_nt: TGCGCCAGCAGCCAAGATATGGGGGGGCTTATGAACGAGCAGTACTTC
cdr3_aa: CASSQDMGGLMNEQYF

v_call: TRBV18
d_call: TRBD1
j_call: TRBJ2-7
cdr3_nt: TGTGCCAGCTCACGGGACAGGGGACAGTACGAGCAGTACTTC
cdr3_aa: CASSRDRGQYEQYF

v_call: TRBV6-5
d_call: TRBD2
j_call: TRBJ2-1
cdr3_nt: TGTGCCAGCAGTTACTCTGCGGGAGGGCTTCGGAGCTTGTTCTTC
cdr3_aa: CASSYSAGGLRSLFF

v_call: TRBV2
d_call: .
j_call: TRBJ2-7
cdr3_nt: TGTGCCAGCAGTGAACCACCCCCCGGGGGACTCGCAACCTACGAGCAGTACTTC
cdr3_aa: CASSEPPPGGLATYEQYF

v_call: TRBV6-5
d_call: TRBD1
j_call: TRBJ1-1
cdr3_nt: TGTGCCAGCAGCCCGGACAGGGGATGGGACACTGAAGCTTTCTTT
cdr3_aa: CASSPDRGWDTEAFF

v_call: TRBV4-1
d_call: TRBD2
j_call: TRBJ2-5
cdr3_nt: TGCGCCAGCAGCCGACGGGGGGATAGGGGCCAAGAGACCCAGTACTTC
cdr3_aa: CASSRRGDRGQETQYF

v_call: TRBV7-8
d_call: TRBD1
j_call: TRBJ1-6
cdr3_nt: TGTGCCAGCAGCAAAGCTGACAGGGGGCGAAGTTCACCCCTCCACTTT
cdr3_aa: CASSKADRGRSSPLHF

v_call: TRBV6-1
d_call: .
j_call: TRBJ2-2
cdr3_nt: TGTGCCAGCAGTGAGGGCAGGAACACCGGGGAGCTGTTTTTT
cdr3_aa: CASSEGRNTGELFF

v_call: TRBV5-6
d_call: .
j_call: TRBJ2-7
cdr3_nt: TGTGCCAGCAGCCACCACCCCCCCGGCGGGTCCCCCTACGAGCAGTACTTC
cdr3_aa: CASSHHPPGGSPYEQYF

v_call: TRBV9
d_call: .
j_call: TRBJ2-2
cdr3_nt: TGTGCCAGCAGCGTAGAGGCAGGCACCGGGGAGCTGTTTTTT
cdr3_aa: CASSVEAGTGELFF

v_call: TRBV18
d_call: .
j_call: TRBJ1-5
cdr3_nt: TGTGCCAGCTCACTAACCAGGGTAAGGGAGGCTCAGCCCCAGCATTTT
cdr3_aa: CASSLTRVREAQPQHF

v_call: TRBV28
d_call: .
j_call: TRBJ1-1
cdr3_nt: TGTGCCAGCATGGGGGGGGGCCAGAACACTGAAGCTTTCTTT
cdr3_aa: CASMGGGQNTEAFF

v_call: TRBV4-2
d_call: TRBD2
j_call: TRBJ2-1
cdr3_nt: TGTGCCAGCAGCTGGGGTGGGCGGGAGGGCCTCAATGAGCAGTTCTTC
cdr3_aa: CASSWGGREGLNEQFF

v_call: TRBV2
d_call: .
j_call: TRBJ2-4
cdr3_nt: TGTGCCAGCAGTGAATTTTGGAGGACGGAAAACATTCAGTACTTC
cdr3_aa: CASSEFWRTENIQYF

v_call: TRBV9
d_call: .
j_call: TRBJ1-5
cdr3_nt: TGTGCCAGCAGCCCACACGTTGGCAATCAGCCCCAGCATTTT
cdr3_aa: CASSPHVGNQPQHF

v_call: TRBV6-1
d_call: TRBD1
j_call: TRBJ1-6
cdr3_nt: TGTGCCAGCAGTGATCGGCAGGGGGCCTCCTATAATTCACACCTCCACTTT
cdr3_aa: CASSDRQGASYNSHLHF